A selection of T cell receptor beta chains follows, all from one sample in a study of T cells in Graves' hyperthyroidism and ophthalmopathy. Via MiXCR, TCRdb re-called the multiplex PCR reads, giving one row per CDR3 protein. The sample shows about 290,000 distinct CDR3 sequences, over 15% of them seen only once. Sequencing used blood. The receptors originated from a woman aged 60-70 years with Graves' ophthalmopathy. The CDR3 runs from the conserved cysteine through the conserved F or W. The D gene is left open where the match is weak. Some rows mark clone size as missing; the rest say once, few, many or name a class of expanded clone.

CDR3 DNA: TGTGCCAGCAGCTTGCAACGTGGAGTGCAGCCCCAGCATTTT
CDR3 protein: CASSLQRGVQPQHF
J gene: TRBJ1-5
V gene: TRBV5-5
D gene: .
clone size: few

CDR3 DNA: TGCAGTGCTACTTCAGGGGGGCTTGGGGGCGAGCAGTACTTC
CDR3 protein: CSATSGGLGGEQYF
J gene: TRBJ2-7
V gene: TRBV20-1
D gene: .
clone size: few

CDR3 DNA: TGCAGTGCTAGAGGGGCTAGCGCCAGCACAGATACGCAGTATTTT
CDR3 protein: CSARGASASTDTQYF
J gene: TRBJ2-3
V gene: TRBV20-1
D gene: .
clone size: many

CDR3 DNA: TGTGCCAGCAGCTTAGCTAGTGGAGAGACCCAGTACTTC
CDR3 protein: CASSLASGETQYF
J gene: TRBJ2-5
V gene: TRBV7-6
D gene: .
clone size: many

CDR3 DNA: TGTGCCAGCAGTTACTCAGGGGTGGGTAGCTCTGGGGCCAACGTCCTGACTTTC
CDR3 protein: CASSYSGVGSSGANVLTF
J gene: TRBJ2-6
V gene: TRBV6-5
D gene: .
clone size: .

CDR3 DNA: TGTGCCAGCAGTTTTTATAGGTCTAGCGGGCGGGCAGATACGCAGTATTTT
CDR3 protein: CASSFYRSSGRADTQYF
J gene: TRBJ2-3
V gene: TRBV27
D gene: TRBD2
clone size: many

CDR3 DNA: TGCGCCAGCAGCTTGGGAGCCGGGGGAATCCAAGAGACCCAGTACTTC
CDR3 protein: CASSLGAGGIQETQYF
J gene: TRBJ2-5
V gene: TRBV5-1
D gene: .
clone size: many

CDR3 DNA: TGTGCCAGCAGTTCCGGGGCTCCGGTGGGCTATGGCTACACCTTC
CDR3 protein: CASSSGAPVGYGYTF
J gene: TRBJ1-2
V gene: TRBV7-2
D gene: .
clone size: many

CDR3 DNA: TGCGCCAGCAGCCAGCAACAGGACTACGAGCAGTACTTC
CDR3 protein: CASSQQQDYEQYF
J gene: TRBJ2-7
V gene: TRBV4-1
D gene: .
clone size: .

CDR3 DNA: TGTGCCAGCAGTTACAGGACAGGTAGGGGCTCCTCCTACGAGCAGTACTTC
CDR3 protein: CASSYRTGRGSSYEQYF
J gene: TRBJ2-7
V gene: TRBV6-2/TRBV6-3
D gene: TRBD1
clone size: .

CDR3 DNA: TGTGCCAGCAGCTCTGAGACAGGGATCGATCAGCCCCAGCATTTT
CDR3 protein: CASSSETGIDQPQHF
J gene: TRBJ1-5
V gene: TRBV7-2
D gene: TRBD1
clone size: many

CDR3 DNA: TGTGCCAGCAGTTACTCGACCTCATTAGAGACCCAGTACTTC
CDR3 protein: CASSYSTSLETQYF
J gene: TRBJ2-5
V gene: TRBV6-5
D gene: .
clone size: many

CDR3 DNA: TGTGCCAGCAGCGTGAGCCCCTCGGACGGCTACACCTTC
CDR3 protein: CASSVSPSDGYTF
J gene: TRBJ1-2
V gene: TRBV9
D gene: .
clone size: .

CDR3 DNA: TGTGCCAGCAGCCTTTCGTCGGGAGGTCTCCACAATGAGCAGTTCTTC
CDR3 protein: CASSLSSGGLHNEQFF
J gene: TRBJ2-1
V gene: TRBV28
D gene: TRBD2
clone size: many

CDR3 DNA: TGTGCCAGCGCAATTCAGGGTAGCTCCTACAATGAGCAGTTCTTC
CDR3 protein: CASAIQGSSYNEQFF
J gene: TRBJ2-1
V gene: TRBV6-2/TRBV6-3
D gene: .
clone size: .

CDR3 DNA: TGTGCCATCAGTAAATTAGCAGGAGGAGGGACTAATGAAAAACTGTTTTTT
CDR3 protein: CAISKLAGGGTNEKLFF
J gene: TRBJ1-4
V gene: TRBV10-3
D gene: .
clone size: .

CDR3 DNA: TGTGCCAGCAGCTTATCCGGGGGGCCGGGATATGAGCAGTTCTTC
CDR3 protein: CASSLSGGPGYEQFF
J gene: TRBJ2-1
V gene: TRBV11-3
D gene: .
clone size: .

CDR3 DNA: TGCGCCAGCAGCTTGATCCGGACAGGGGGCCCCAGCACAGATACGCAGTATTTT
CDR3 protein: CASSLIRTGGPSTDTQYF
J gene: TRBJ2-3
V gene: TRBV5-1
D gene: TRBD1
clone size: many

CDR3 DNA: TGTGCCAGCACCGGGTCAGGCCGTAATACCGGGGAGCTGTTTTTT
CDR3 protein: CASTGSGRNTGELFF
J gene: TRBJ2-2
V gene: TRBV7-2
D gene: .
clone size: many

CDR3 DNA: TGCGCCAGCAGCTCGCAGGGAGGGGACAATGAGCAGTTCTTC
CDR3 protein: CASSSQGGDNEQFF
J gene: TRBJ2-1
V gene: TRBV5-1
D gene: TRBD2
clone size: few

CDR3 DNA: TGCAGTGCTAGAGATCCGAGCGCGAAGACCCAGTACTTC
CDR3 protein: CSARDPSAKTQYF
J gene: TRBJ2-5
V gene: TRBV20-1
D gene: .
clone size: many

CDR3 DNA: TGTGCCAGCTCTCGGGACAGCAGGGTGAACAATGAGCAGTTCTTC
CDR3 protein: CASSRDSRVNNEQFF
J gene: TRBJ2-1
V gene: TRBV18
D gene: TRBD1
clone size: .

CDR3 DNA: TGCAGTGCTAGGGGGAGGGGGCGGGATGAGCAGTTCTTC
CDR3 protein: CSARGRGRDEQFF
J gene: TRBJ2-1
V gene: TRBV20-1
D gene: .
clone size: many

CDR3 DNA: TGTGCCATCAGCAGGGGGGGGACAGATCACTCTGGGGCCAACGTCCTGACTTTC
CDR3 protein: CAISRGGTDHSGANVLTF
J gene: TRBJ2-6
V gene: TRBV10-3
D gene: .
clone size: few

CDR3 DNA: TGTGCCAGCAGCGGGGGACAGCCTGAACTCTCTGGGGCCAACGTCCTGACTTTC
CDR3 protein: CASSGGQPELSGANVLTF
J gene: TRBJ2-6
V gene: TRBV9
D gene: TRBD1
clone size: .

CDR3 DNA: TGTGCCAGCAGCTTGGGGGGCGAAATCGCCAAAAACATTCAGTACTTC
CDR3 protein: CASSLGGEIAKNIQYF
J gene: TRBJ2-4
V gene: TRBV5-4
D gene: .
clone size: few

CDR3 DNA: TGCGCCAGCAGCCAAGAAAGGGCAGGGGAAGGCCACGAGCAGTACTTC
CDR3 protein: CASSQERAGEGHEQYF
J gene: TRBJ2-7
V gene: TRBV4-3
D gene: .
clone size: few

CDR3 DNA: TGTGCCAGCAGCAGAACCACAGCGTACCAAGAGACCCAGTACTTC
CDR3 protein: CASSRTTAYQETQYF
J gene: TRBJ2-5
V gene: TRBV6-5
D gene: .
clone size: many

CDR3 DNA: TGTGCCTGGAGCGCTGGACAGGTTAGTCAGCCCCAGCATTTT
CDR3 protein: CAWSAGQVSQPQHF
J gene: TRBJ1-5
V gene: TRBV30
D gene: TRBD1
clone size: .

CDR3 DNA: TGTGCCAGCAGTTCCGGACTAGTTTTTGCGGGACGCTACGAGCAGTACTTC
CDR3 protein: CASSSGLVFAGRYEQYF
J gene: TRBJ2-7
V gene: TRBV12-3/TRBV12-4
D gene: TRBD2
clone size: many

CDR3 DNA: TGTGCCAGCAGCCCGAGTGGGGGTAGTAATTCACCCCTCCACTTT
CDR3 protein: CASSPSGGSNSPLHF
J gene: TRBJ1-6
V gene: TRBV7-2
D gene: .
clone size: .

CDR3 DNA: TGCAGTGCGGTGAAGGGGACGGTCAATGAGCAGTTCTTC
CDR3 protein: CSAVKGTVNEQFF
J gene: TRBJ2-1
V gene: TRBV20-1
D gene: .
clone size: few

CDR3 DNA: TGTGCCAGCAGTTTATTCCCTAATAGCGGGAGGGCCCAAGAGACCCAGTACTTC
CDR3 protein: CASSLFPNSGRAQETQYF
J gene: TRBJ2-5
V gene: TRBV27
D gene: TRBD2
clone size: .

CDR3 DNA: TGTGCAACTGCGGATTACGGCTACACCTTC
CDR3 protein: CATADYGYTF
J gene: TRBJ1-2
V gene: TRBV19
D gene: .
clone size: .

CDR3 DNA: TGTGCCAGCAGTTTAATTGGGACAGGGCACACAGATACGCAGTATTTT
CDR3 protein: CASSLIGTGHTDTQYF
J gene: TRBJ2-3
V gene: TRBV27
D gene: TRBD1
clone size: .

CDR3 DNA: TGTGCCAGCAGCCTTAACCCGAGGACATACAATGAGCAGTTCTTC
CDR3 protein: CASSLNPRTYNEQFF
J gene: TRBJ2-1
V gene: TRBV13
D gene: .
clone size: many

CDR3 DNA: TGTGCCAGCAGTCGCCGGACAGACGGGGGGTACGAGCAGTACTTC
CDR3 protein: CASSRRTDGGYEQYF
J gene: TRBJ2-7
V gene: TRBV28
D gene: .
clone size: many

CDR3 DNA: TGTGCCAGCAGCTTCTCCGGGACAGGGGGCACAGATACGCAGTATTTT
CDR3 protein: CASSFSGTGGTDTQYF
J gene: TRBJ2-3
V gene: TRBV5-4
D gene: TRBD1
clone size: few